This TCR beta chain was profiled in a study of T cell responses to AZD1222 COVID-19 vaccine. Broader study findings: Spike-wide vaccine-associated CD4 TCRs dominated at 160-218 and 743-854. Nearly half of spike-specific TCRs reportedly go after variant regions that carry no mutations. Among those given AZD1222, only six were seropositive at baseline. Clonal diversity may have been underestimated in mostly white British donors.

Profiling relied on immunoSEQ multiplex PCR, and the TCRdb table lists in-frame clones only, not all of them. This sample has approximately 71,000 clones, with about four fifths found just once. This clone was seen once. Antigen specificity is unknown. The sequencing used peripheral blood, collected on day 0 of AZD1222 vaccination. This receptor was identified in an adult in good health.

The CDR3 bases are TGCGCCAGCAGCCAAGACCCCGGGACGGGACCCTACGAGCAGTACTTC. Its translation is CASSQDPGTGPYEQYF. The chain links TRBV4-3 to TRBJ2-7, with D tentatively TRBD1 or TRBD2 (5 bases each). CDR1 is LGHNA, CDR2 YSLEER, per germline. V lost 0 bases and J 2 bases, leaving 14 bases between the germline ends. The CDR3 runs 16 residues.